Only one count was recorded for the clone carrying this TCR beta chain. The data stem from a study of blood T cell repertoires in COVID-19. The data were produced by immunoSEQ multiplex PCR, yet TCRdb's version contains in-frame clones alone and is incomplete. The sample includes approximately 210,000 clones, roughly 94% seen only once; the top ten take about 1.3%. The CDR3 has 13 residues. Looked up from germline, CDR1 is SGHVS and CDR2 is FNYEAQ. The J segment lost 9 bases and the V segment lost 5 bases, leaving 4 bases of the junction unmatched. This chain links TRBV7-6 with TRBJ2-1; 10 bases are shared with TRBD1. The material sequenced was peripheral blood. The source is a man in his thirties or forties with acute or convalescent COVID-19. CDR3 in DNA: TGTGCCAGCAGCGAGGGACAGGGGACTGAGCAGTTCTTC. The encoded protein is CASSEGQGTEQFF.